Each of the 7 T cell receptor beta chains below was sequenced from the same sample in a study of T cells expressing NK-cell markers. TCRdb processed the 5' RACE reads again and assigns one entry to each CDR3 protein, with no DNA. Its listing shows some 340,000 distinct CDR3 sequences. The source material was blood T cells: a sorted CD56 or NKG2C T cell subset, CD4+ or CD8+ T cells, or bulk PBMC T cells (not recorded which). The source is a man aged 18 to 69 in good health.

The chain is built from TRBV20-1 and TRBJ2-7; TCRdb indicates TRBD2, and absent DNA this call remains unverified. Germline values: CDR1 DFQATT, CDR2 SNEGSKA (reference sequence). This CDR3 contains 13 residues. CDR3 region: CSALTSGGFRQYF.

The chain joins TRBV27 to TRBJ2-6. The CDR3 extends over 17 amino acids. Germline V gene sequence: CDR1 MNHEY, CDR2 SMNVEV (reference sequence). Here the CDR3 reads CASSFLGHSSGANVLTF.

The CDR3 here is CAWSAEIGAAGYTF. The rearrangement joins TRBV30 to TRBJ1-2; TCRdb's assignment of TRBD1 cannot be checked, as there is no DNA. This CDR3 contains 14 residues. CDR1 GTSNPN and CDR2 SVGIG come from the germline V gene (reference sequence).

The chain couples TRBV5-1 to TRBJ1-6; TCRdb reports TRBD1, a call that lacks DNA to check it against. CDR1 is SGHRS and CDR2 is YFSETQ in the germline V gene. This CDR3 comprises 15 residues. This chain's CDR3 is CASSPGQGPYSPLHF.

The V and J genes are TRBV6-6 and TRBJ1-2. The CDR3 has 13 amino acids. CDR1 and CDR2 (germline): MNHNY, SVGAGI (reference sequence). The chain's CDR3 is CASSYGQSYGYTF.

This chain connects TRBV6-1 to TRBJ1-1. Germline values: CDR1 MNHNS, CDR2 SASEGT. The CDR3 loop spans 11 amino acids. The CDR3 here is CASSDTFEAFF.

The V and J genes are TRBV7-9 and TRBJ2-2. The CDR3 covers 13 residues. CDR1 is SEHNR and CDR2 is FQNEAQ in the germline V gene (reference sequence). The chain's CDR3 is CASSPQMHGELFF. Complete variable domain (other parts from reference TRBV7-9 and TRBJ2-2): DTGVSQNPRHKITKRGQNVTFRCDPISEHNRLYWYRQTLGQGPEFLTYFQNEAQLEKSRLLSDRFSAERPKGSFSTLEIQRTEQGDSAMYLCASSPQMHGELFFGEGSRLTVL.